The TCR beta chain under discussion was sequenced for a study of blood T cell repertoires in COVID-19. Study-wide context: Italy, Spain and the United States were the sources of the convalescent and acute COVID-19 samples. In each case, the material was cDNA or gDNA derived from T cells, B-cell-depleted T cells, or PBMCs.

Original methodology: Estimation of nucleated cell counts was performed using reference gene primer amplification. The repertoire was sequenced with immunoSEQ multiplex PCR; TCRdb's copy has only in-frame clones and lacks some. The V and J calls and clone size come from that table; D and trimming were worked out from the DNA. The profile shows some 140,000 clones, around 85% of them singletons. Germline V gene lookup returns CDR1 LNHDA and CDR2 SQIVND (reference sequence). This CDR3 has 14 residues. V lost 6 bases to trimming and J lost 5 bases; unmatched junction nucleotides: 6. The chain joins TRBV19 to TRBJ1-5; 8 nucleotides line up with TRBD1. This clonotype originated in a human donor in a cohort sampled during active COVID-19. The specimen was peripheral blood. Here the CDR3 reads CASRVTGADQPQHF. The CDR3 DNA reads TGTGCCAGTAGGGTGACAGGGGCGGATCAGCCCCAGCATTTT.